The 7 T cell receptor beta chains presented below share a single source sample, sequenced in a study of T cells in Graves' hyperthyroidism and ophthalmopathy. TCR beta CDR3 regions were amplified from RNA transcripts. The HTBI primer set drove a first-round RT-PCR of the TCR CDR3. Via MiXCR, TCRdb re-called the multiplex PCR reads, giving one row per CDR3 protein. The sample holds around 500,000 distinct CDR3 sequences, roughly 16% seen once. Source material: blood. All receptors derive from a woman aged 25 to 39 with Graves' ophthalmopathy.

The sample holds a few counts of this clonotype. The J gene is TRBJ2-7, the V gene TRBV2, with TRBD1 matching 8 bases. This CDR3 is built from 13 residues. Germline assignment: CDR1 SNHLY and CDR2 FYNNEI. With 7 bases clipped from V and 3 bases from J, the junction kept 5 bases outside the gene matches. CDR3 region: CASIPQGGYEQYF. CDR3 DNA: TGTGCCAGCATCCCACAGGGGGGCTACGAGCAGTACTTC.

This sequence joins TRBV4-3 and TRBJ2-5; 8 positions agree with TRBD1. The CDR3 extends over 15 amino acids. Trimming cost V 4 bases and J 5 bases; bases outside gene matches: 9. Germline lookup yields CDR1 LGHNA and CDR2 YSLEER. The CDR3 DNA sequence: TGCGCCAGCAGCCTGGGACAGGATTTGGTGGAGACCCAGTACTTC. This sequence encodes CASSLGQDLVETQYF.

There are many counts of this clonotype. J is TRBJ2-5 and V is TRBV27, with D perhaps being TRBD1 or TRBD2 (5 bases each). V was shortened by 3 bases and J by 2 bases, with 25 bases between the two germline ends. Germline CDR1 reads MNHEY; CDR2 reads SMNVEV (reference sequence). The CDR3 runs 19 residues. DNA of the CDR3: TGTGCCAGCAGTTTGTACGGGTCGGGACCACTGGAAATTCAAGAGACCCAGTACTTC. Its translation: CASSLYGSGPLEIQETQYF.

This clonotype was picked up many times. CDR3 sequence (DNA): TGCAGTGCTAGTGGGACAGGGGGCGCAGATACGCAGTATTTT. Amino acids: CSASGTGGADTQYF. The chain has TRBV20-1 and TRBJ2-3; 12 nucleotides agree with TRBD1. This CDR3 has 14 residues. With 3 bases clipped from V and 4 bases from J, the junction kept 2 bases outside the gene matches. Germline-derived CDR1 and CDR2 are DFQATT and SNEGSKA (reference sequence).

The sample holds many counts of this clonotype. This CDR3 is CASSQAGQGAFYEQFF. CDR3 nucleotide sequence: TGTGCCAGCAGCCAAGCGGGACAGGGGGCTTTCTATGAGCAGTTCTTC. This chain uses TRBV3-1 with TRBJ2-1; 12 positions match TRBD1. The CDR3 is 16 amino acids. V lost 1 base to trimming and J lost 8 bases; unmatched junction nucleotides: 6. Germline loops: CDR1 LGHDT, CDR2 YNNKEL (reference sequence).

This clonotype was seen many times. This chain joins TRBV7-9 and TRBJ2-3; 11 nucleotides agree with TRBD2. Trimming took 6 bases from V and 5 from J; bases not matched to a gene: 7. Germline loops: CDR1 SEHNR, CDR2 FQNEAQ (reference sequence). The CDR3 consists of 15 residues. The CDR3 bases are TGTGCCAGCAGTCAAACTAGCGGGAGAATAGATACGCAGTATTTT. The encoded protein is CASSQTSGRIDTQYF.

The table lists this clonotype with many counts. The chain links TRBV12-3 or TRBV12-4 to TRBJ2-1; no definite D call. The CDR3 spans 11 residues. Trimming took off 2 bases at V and 7 bases at J, with 3 bases between the two ends. CDR3 in amino acids: CASSLPNEQFF. The CDR3, as DNA: TGTGCCAGCAGTTTACCTAATGAGCAGTTCTTC.